Following are 8 T cell receptor beta chains from one sample sequenced in a study of identical twins. MiXCR was run by TCRdb on the 5' RACE reads, yielding one entry per CDR3 protein. The sample yields about 240,000 distinct CDR3 sequences, roughly 10% seen once. Sequencing input: memory T cells sorted from blood. The receptors come from a man aged 50-59 years in good health.

The rearrangement joins TRBV10-3 to TRBJ2-3, with TRBD2 matching 8 bases. V shed 11 bases, J shed 2 bases, and the junction held 6 bases outside the gene matches. This CDR3 contains 13 residues. Germline V gene sequence: CDR1 ENHRY, CDR2 SYGVKD. The CDR3 sequence is CAHTSGDTDTQYF. In nucleotides, the CDR3 is TGTGCCCACACTAGCGGAGACACAGATACGCAGTATTTT.

The rearrangement links TRBV21-1 to TRBJ1-5; the D call TRBD1 from the table was never checked on the DNA. TRBV21-1 is termed a pseudogene. CDR3 length: 17 amino acids. In DNA form, the CDR3 reads TGTGCCAGCAGCAAGAGAAGGACAGGCAATAGCAATCAGCCCCAGCATTTT. Its translation: CASSKRRTGNSNQPQHF.

This clonotype showed up just a few times. V gene TRBV4-1 combines with J gene TRBJ1-1; tentative D call: TRBD1 (5 bases). CDR3 length: 16 residues. V was cut by 6 bases and J by 6 bases, with 23 bases left in between. Looked up from germline, CDR1 is MGHRA and CDR2 is YSYEKL. CDR3 coding DNA: TGCGCCAGCAGTTTTTCACTGGGACCTCTAAGCCCTGAAGCTTTCTTT. This encodes CASSFSLGPLSPEAFF.

This chain uses TRBV12-3 or TRBV12-4 with TRBJ1-2, with D perhaps TRBD1 (5 bases). V was trimmed by 5 bases and J by 3 bases, leaving 16 bases between them. The CDR3 consists of 15 residues. CDR3 in DNA: TGTGCCAGCAGTCCGCCCAGGGAGGGTTACTATGGCTACACCTTC. Amino acids: CASSPPREGYYGYTF.

This clonotype was found many times. The chain has TRBV7-8 and TRBJ2-1, with a possible D match to TRBD1 (5 bases). Germline CDR1 and CDR2: SGHVS and FQNEAQ. This CDR3 is built from 12 residues. Trimming left V 3 bases short and J 9 bases short, with 9 bases between. CDR3 amino acids: CASSLVRGEQFF. DNA for the CDR3: TGTGCCAGCAGCTTGGTAAGGGGTGAGCAGTTCTTC.

At least ten counts were recorded for this clonotype. The genes are TRBV12-3 or TRBV12-4 and TRBJ1-2; D is undetermined. V was pared by 10 bases and J by 3 bases, with 27 bases between. The CDR3 is 17 residues long. Written as DNA, the CDR3 is TGTGCCAAACGAACACTATGGGGAGGGCTATCGGACTATGGCTACACCTTC. Its protein product is CAKRTLWGGLSDYGYTF.

This clonotype was recorded a few times. J is TRBJ2-7 and V is TRBV5-1; 7 positions match TRBD1. CDR1 and CDR2 from the germline V gene are SGHRS and YFSETQ. This CDR3 has 16 amino acids. V trimming: 4 bases; J trimming: 2 bases; junction bases outside the gene matches: 12. The CDR3 DNA is TGCGCCAGCAGCGAAGGAGCCGGGACAGCCACCTACGAGCAGTACTTC. This encodes CASSEGAGTATYEQYF.

This clonotype has a handful of counts. This CDR3 is CATSRTSGQNNEQFF. The CDR3 DNA is TGTGCCACCAGCAGGACTAGCGGGCAGAACAATGAGCAGTTCTTC. The chain joins TRBV15 to TRBJ2-1; 10 positions match TRBD2. The CDR3 is 15 residues long. The germline V gene encodes CDR1 LNHNV and CDR2 YYDKDF (reference sequence). With 3 bases clipped from V and 5 bases from J, the junction kept 4 bases outside the gene matches.